The rows below give T cell receptor beta chains drawn from one sample of a study of cytomegalovirus exposure and HLA in healthy donors. Produced via immunoSEQ multiplex PCR; TCRdb's table is partial and in-frame only. The data contain around 130,000 clones, more than 80% of them singletons. Material: PBMCs. These receptors came from a woman aged 40 to 50 in good health and CMV-seropositive. Each CDR3 is given with its conserved first and last residue. A D gene is named only where the DNA matches it firmly. Rows give clone size only sometimes, using once, few, many, or a class for an expanded clone.

CDR3	DNA	D	J	size	V
CAISGQVRSSTNEKLFF	TGTGCCATCAGCGGACAGGTTAGAAGTTCAACTAATGAAAAACTGTTTTTT	TRBD1	TRBJ1-4	.	TRBV10-3
CASSLMGQDDQPQHF	TGTGCCAGCAGCTTGATGGGCCAGGATGATCAGCCCCAGCATTTT	.	TRBJ1-5	many	TRBV5-4
CASSPGPYEQYF	TGTGCCAGCAGCCCCGGTCCCTACGAGCAGTACTTC	.	TRBJ2-7	few	TRBV6-5
CASSVGQGGYEQYF	TGTGCCAGTAGTGTCGGACAGGGGGGCTACGAGCAGTACTTC	TRBD1	TRBJ2-7	.	TRBV19
CSAKHGYEQYF	TGCAGTGCTAAACACGGGTACGAGCAGTACTTC	.	TRBJ2-7	.	TRBV20-1
CASSIGTGGSYEQYF	TGTGCCAGCAGCATAGGGACAGGGGGCTCGTACGAGCAGTACTTC	TRBD1	TRBJ2-7	.	TRBV7-3
CASTGTGMTTGELFF	TGCGCCAGCACGGGGACAGGGATGACCACCGGGGAGCTGTTTTTT	TRBD1	TRBJ2-2	few	TRBV23-1
CASSFFGLAGIYNEQFF	TGTGCCAGCAGCTTTTTTGGACTAGCGGGGATCTACAATGAGCAGTTCTTC	TRBD2	TRBJ2-1	.	TRBV5-4
CASSFVNTEAFF	TGTGCCAGCAGTTTCGTGAACACTGAAGCTTTCTTT	.	TRBJ1-1	once	TRBV6-1
CASSEVVAGVIEQFF	TGTGCCAGCAGTGAGGTGGTAGCGGGAGTGATTGAGCAGTTCTTC	TRBD2	TRBJ2-1	.	TRBV2
CASTTSGRVSGELFF	TGTGCCAGCACTACTAGCGGGAGGGTATCCGGGGAGCTGTTTTTT	TRBD2	TRBJ2-2	.	TRBV27
CASSPGTGSSGANVLTF	TGTGCCAGCAGTCCCGGGACAGGGTCGTCTGGGGCCAACGTCCTGACTTTC	TRBD1	TRBJ2-6	once	TRBV27
CASNFDGGNTEAFF	TGCGCCAGCAACTTCGACGGGGGTAACACTGAAGCTTTCTTT	.	TRBJ1-1	few	TRBV5-1
CASSVVLESEQYF	TGTGCCAGCAGCGTAGTCCTAGAAAGCGAGCAGTACTTC	.	TRBJ2-7	.	TRBV9
CASSRGGVVTEAFF	TGTGCCAGCAGCCGGGGGGGGGTCGTCACTGAAGCTTTCTTT	.	TRBJ1-1	.	TRBV7-6
CASSLDGGYTDTQYF	TGTGCCAGCAGCTTGGACGGCGGATACACAGATACGCAGTATTTT	.	TRBJ2-3	.	TRBV5-4
CASSPRTGLGYEQYF	TGTGCCAGCAGCCCACGGACAGGTTTGGGATACGAGCAGTACTTC	TRBD1	TRBJ2-7	.	TRBV7-8
CASSPQTGDYEQYF	TGTGCCAGCAGCCCGCAGACAGGAGACTACGAGCAGTACTTC	.	TRBJ2-7	.	TRBV7-8
CASSLPGTADYTF	TGTGCCAGCTCACTTCCCGGGACAGCCGACTACACCTTC	TRBD1	TRBJ1-2	.	TRBV18
CASSIPQVSSREQYF	TGTGCCAGTAGTATTCCGCAGGTAAGTTCGCGCGAGCAGTACTTC	.	TRBJ2-7	.	TRBV19
CASSLGLRGKKGNTIYF	TGCGCCAGCAGCTTGGGGTTGCGCGGGAAAAAAGGAAACACCATATATTTT	.	TRBJ1-3	.	TRBV5-1
CASSYGGGPNTEAFF	TGTGCCAGCAGTTATGGGGGGGGCCCGAACACTGAAGCTTTCTTT	.	TRBJ1-1	.	TRBV6-5
CASSQVGGEREKLFF	TGTGCCAGCAGCCAAGTCGGGGGGGAAAGGGAAAAACTGTTTTTT	.	TRBJ1-4	.	TRBV14
CASRQGVEQYF	TGTGCCAGCAGACAGGGAGTCGAGCAGTACTTC	.	TRBJ2-7	.	TRBV27
CASSPLYEQYF	TGTGCCAGCAGCCCCCTCTACGAGCAGTACTTC	.	TRBJ2-7	once	TRBV21-1
CASSNPSEFWAYEQYF	TGTGCCAGCAGTAACCCTTCGGAGTTTTGGGCCTACGAGCAGTACTTC	.	TRBJ2-7	few	TRBV6-4
CASSLALYNEQFF	TGTGCCAGCAGCTTAGCTCTTTACAATGAGCAGTTCTTC	.	TRBJ2-1	.	TRBV7-6
CASRPGLARNEQFF	TGTGCCAGCAGACCGGGACTAGCAAGGAATGAGCAGTTCTTC	TRBD2	TRBJ2-1	.	TRBV28
CAISGGGTISQPQHF	TGTGCCATCAGTGGGGGCGGGACTATTTCTCAGCCCCAGCATTTT	.	TRBJ1-5	.	TRBV10-3
CASIQTGGGQPQHF	TGTGCCAGCATCCAGACAGGGGGAGGGCAGCCCCAGCATTTT	TRBD1	TRBJ1-5	few	TRBV6-1
CASSEQVAGLGNEQFF	TGCGCCAGCAGCGAGCAAGTAGCGGGACTAGGGAATGAGCAGTTCTTC	TRBD2	TRBJ2-1	.	TRBV5-1
CASSYGSSTDTQYF	TGTGCCAGCAGTTACGGGAGCAGCACAGATACGCAGTATTTT	.	TRBJ2-3	few	TRBV6-5
CASSFSAGGPEYF	TGTGCCAGCAGTTTTTCAGCGGGAGGGCCTGAGTACTTC	TRBD2	TRBJ2-7	.	TRBV28
CASSLWGGANQPQHF	TGTGCCAGCAGCTTGTGGGGGGGCGCGAATCAGCCCCAGCATTTT	.	TRBJ1-5	.	TRBV5-4
CASSLDRDSYNEQFF	TGTGCCAGCAGCTTAGACCGGGACTCCTACAATGAGCAGTTCTTC	.	TRBJ2-1	.	TRBV7-2
CASTLNAPADTQYF	TGTGCCAGCACTTTGAATGCCCCGGCAGATACGCAGTATTTT	.	TRBJ2-3	.	TRBV6-6
CASSQELADNNEQFF	TGCGCCAGCAGCCAAGAACTAGCGGACAACAATGAGCAGTTCTTC	TRBD2	TRBJ2-1	.	TRBV4-1
CASSALGNEQFF	TGTGCCAGCAGTGCCCTAGGCAATGAGCAGTTCTTC	.	TRBJ2-1	.	TRBV6-1
CASSQYGLPAETQYF	TGCGCCAGCAGTCAATATGGCCTCCCCGCCGAGACCCAGTACTTC	.	TRBJ2-5	.	TRBV23-1
CAISPGVGQNYGYTF	TGTGCCATCAGTCCAGGGGTAGGACAGAACTATGGCTACACCTTC	.	TRBJ1-2	.	TRBV10-3
CASRGRGLYEQYF	TGTGCCAGCAGGGGCAGGGGGCTCTACGAGCAGTACTTC	TRBD1	TRBJ2-7	.	TRBV27
CASSLWSSGEQYF	TGTGCCAGCAGCTTGTGGAGCTCCGGCGAGCAGTACTTC	.	TRBJ2-7	.	TRBV5-4
CASSHMTNRHEQYF	TGTGCCAGCAGTCACATGACAAATCGACACGAGCAGTACTTC	.	TRBJ2-7	.	TRBV28
CASSYYGHNEQFF	TGTGCCAGCAGTTACTATGGCCACAATGAGCAGTTCTTC	.	TRBJ2-1	.	TRBV6-5
CASSVQTRNTEAFF	TGTGCCAGCAGCGTCCAGACAAGGAACACTGAAGCTTTCTTT	.	TRBJ1-1	.	TRBV5-4
CASRSGLASTDTQYF	TGTGCCAGCAGATCCGGACTGGCTAGCACAGATACGCAGTATTTT	.	TRBJ2-3	.	TRBV28
CASSRTAMNTEAFF	TGTGCCAGCAGTAGGACAGCGATGAACACTGAAGCTTTCTTT	.	TRBJ1-1	.	TRBV6-5
CASSLATNRGSYGYTF	TGCGCCAGCAGCTTGGCCACTAACAGGGGAAGCTATGGCTACACCTTC	TRBD1	TRBJ1-2	.	TRBV5-1
CASGEYGDGSYGNTIYF	TGTGCCAGCGGGGAGTACGGAGACGGGTCTTATGGAAACACCATATATTTT	.	TRBJ1-3	.	TRBV7-8
CASSQGSGVQETQYF	TGTGCCAGCAGCCAAGGTAGCGGGGTCCAAGAGACCCAGTACTTC	TRBD2	TRBJ2-5	.	TRBV14
CASSLTGSDTDTQYF	TGTGCCAGCAGCTTAACAGGGAGCGACACAGATACGCAGTATTTT	.	TRBJ2-3	few	TRBV11-2
CASRVYYNEQFF	TGTGCCAGCAGAGTCTACTACAATGAGCAGTTCTTC	.	TRBJ2-1	.	TRBV28
CASSESGSVAAYEQYF	TGCGCCAGCAGTGAGTCGGGCTCGGTAGCGGCATACGAGCAGTACTTC	.	TRBJ2-7	.	TRBV10-1
CASRDRANYGYTF	TGTGCCAGTAGGGACAGAGCTAACTATGGCTACACCTTC	.	TRBJ1-2	.	TRBV19
CASSPYNSPLHF	TGTGCCAGCAGCCCTTATAATTCACCCCTCCACTTT	.	TRBJ1-6	.	TRBV7-2
CASSLASNEQFF	TGCGCCAGCAGCTTGGCTAGCAATGAGCAGTTCTTC	.	TRBJ2-1	.	TRBV5-1
CSVFLRETQYF	TGCAGCGTGTTCCTCAGGGAGACCCAGTACTTC	.	TRBJ2-5	.	TRBV29-1
CASSFTSGGFYEQYF	TGTGCCAGCAGTTTCACTAGCGGGGGGTTTTACGAGCAGTACTTC	TRBD2	TRBJ2-7	.	TRBV27
CSVGGQGPSVLTF	TGCAGCGTTGGTGGACAGGGCCCGTCCGTCCTGACTTTC	TRBD1	TRBJ2-6	.	TRBV29-1